The 24 T cell receptor beta chains below were found in one sample sequenced in a study of OX40 agonist ivuxolimab in advanced cancers. The protocol was immunoSEQ multiplex PCR, while the TCRdb copy is restricted to in-frame clones and leaves out a portion. The data show 25,000 to 35,000 clones, with approximately 89% seen just once and about a tenth held by the top ten. This sample comprised CD4+ or CD8+ T cells sorted from blood, obtained in a trial of the OX40 agonist ivuxolimab. Source of these receptors: an adult with an advanced solid tumor such as melanoma, head and neck, liver or kidney cancer.

This chain joins TRBV7-9 and TRBJ2-1; no clear D gene. Deletions cut 1 base from V and 2 bases from J, with 12 bases between. The CDR3 spans 16 residues. Germline CDR1 SEHNR, CDR2 FQNEAQ (reference sequence). The CDR3 loop is CASSLVPAEPYNEQFF. CDR3 coding DNA: TGTGCCAGCAGCTTAGTTCCCGCAGAACCCTACAATGAGCAGTTCTTC.

The chain carries TRBV9 and TRBJ2-7; 10 positions match TRBD2. The CDR3 covers 15 residues. With V trimmed by 0 bases and J by 3 bases, 3 bases remained unmatched. Germline-derived CDR1 and CDR2 are SGDLS and YYNGEE. The CDR3 is CASSVVAGGFYEQYF. In DNA, the CDR3 is TGTGCCAGCAGCGTAGTAGCGGGGGGATTCTACGAGCAGTACTTC.

The chain couples TRBV28 to TRBJ2-7; D perhaps matches TRBD1 (6 bases). Germline V gives CDR1 MDHEN, CDR2 SYDVKM. This CDR3 contains 15 residues. Trimming cost V 3 bases and J 6 bases, with 18 bases left between them. The DNA of the CDR3 is TGTGCCAGCAGTTTTGGCCCCGGGACACCTGGCGAGCAGTACTTC. Its protein is CASSFGPGTPGEQYF. Full variable domain (outside the CDR3, taken from reference TRBV28 and TRBJ2-7): DVKVTQSSRYLVKRTGEKVFLECVQDMDHENMFWYRQDPGLGLRLIYFSYDVKMKEKGDIPEGYSVSREKKERFSLILESASTNQTSMYLCASSFGPGTPGEQYFGPGTRLTVT.

The chain is built from TRBV5-5 and TRBJ1-1; D ambiguous. CDR1 is SGHKS, CDR2 YYEKEE, per germline (reference sequence). The V and J ends lost 4 bases and 6 bases respectively, with 13 bases between them. The CDR3 loop spans 13 amino acids. The CDR3 loop is CASSPRTVPEAFF. The CDR3 bases are TGTGCCAGCAGCCCCCGGACCGTTCCTGAAGCTTTCTTT.

The chain links TRBV6-1 to TRBJ1-2; D is uncertain. This CDR3 region has 15 residues. Germline V gives CDR1 MNHNS, CDR2 SASEGT. V gave up 2 bases and J gave up 4 bases, with 14 bases separating them. CDR3: CASSEYGTYLYGYTF. The CDR3 coding sequence is TGTGCCAGCAGTGAATATGGTACTTACCTCTATGGCTACACCTTC.

The chain has TRBV11-2 and TRBJ1-1; D not certain. Germline-derived CDR1 and CDR2 are SGHAT and FQNNGV. Trimming removed 1 base at V and 11 bases at J, with 8 bases between. The CDR3 is made up of 11 amino acids. The CDR3 loop reads CASSLAQGAFF. The CDR3 DNA follows: TGTGCCAGCAGCTTAGCCCAAGGCGCTTTCTTT.

The chain couples TRBV27 to TRBJ2-7; no reliable D call. Looked up from germline, CDR1 is MNHEY and CDR2 is SMNVEV (reference sequence). The CDR3 sequence is 13 residues long. V was clipped by 6 bases and J by 0 bases, with 9 bases between them. As DNA, the CDR3 is TGTGCCAGCAGCAAGACCAGCTCCTACGAGCAGTACTTC. This gives the protein CASSKTSSYEQYF.

This chain uses TRBV27 with TRBJ2-3, with D maybe TRBD2 (5 bases). The CDR3 is made up of 18 amino acids. Trimming removed 0 bases at V and 3 bases at J, with 19 bases between. The germline CDR1 and CDR2 sequences are MNHEY and SMNVEV (reference sequence). CDR3: CASSLSPYSEEATDTQYF. The DNA for the CDR3 is TGTGCCAGCAGTTTATCTCCATATAGCGAGGAAGCGACAGATACGCAGTATTTT.

This clone was detected only a few times. The J gene is TRBJ1-1, the V gene TRBV13; 9 positions agree with TRBD1. After removal of 5 bases from V and 6 bases from J, the junction contained 10 bases not matched to a gene. The germline gives CDR1 PRHDT, CDR2 FYEKMQ (reference sequence). CDR3 size: 15 residues. The CDR3 sequence is CASSPGTGFFAEAFF. DNA for the CDR3: TGTGCCAGCAGCCCCGGGACAGGGTTCTTTGCTGAAGCTTTCTTT.

This clone ranks as medium-sized. The CDR3 DNA reads as TGTGCCAGCAGCTTAACCCAGGGTCTGTACAATGAGCAGTTCTTC. It yields the protein CASSLTQGLYNEQFF. The chain recombines TRBV7-9 with TRBJ2-1; TRBD1 might be the D (5 bases). This CDR3 contains 15 residues. The V gene's germline CDR1 is SEHNR and CDR2 FQNEAQ (reference sequence). Trimming stripped 2 bases from V and 4 bases from J, with 12 bases between. The full variable domain, rest sourced from reference TRBV7-9 and TRBJ2-1, is DTGVSQNPRHKITKRGQNVTFRCDPISEHNRLYWYRQTLGQGPEFLTYFQNEAQLEKSRLLSDRFSAERPKGSFSTLEIQRTEQGDSAMYLCASSLTQGLYNEQFFGPGTRLTVL.

This clone was observed a single time. V and J are TRBV13 and TRBJ2-7; weak D call: TRBD1 (6 bases). The CDR3 has 16 amino acids. Trimming cost V 5 bases and J 5 bases, with 22 bases left between them. Germline-derived CDR1 and CDR2 are PRHDT and FYEKMQ (reference sequence). CDR3 loop: CASSVNTGTPRDEQYF. The CDR3 bases are TGTGCCAGCAGCGTAAACACCGGGACACCCAGGGACGAGCAGTACTTC.

The V gene is TRBV7-9, the J gene TRBJ2-5, with 8 positions matching TRBD1. From germline, CDR1 is SEHNR and CDR2 FQNEAQ (reference sequence). CDR3 size: 16 residues. V was pared by 1 base and J by 1 base, with 5 bases of the junction left unmatched. The DNA of the CDR3 is TGTGCCAGCAGCTTAGGTGCAGGGGGCTCCCAAGAGACCCAGTACTTC. Its protein product is CASSLGAGGSQETQYF.

This clone was seen only a few times. The rearrangement uses TRBV6-5 and TRBJ1-5; D remains unclear. CDR3 length: 14 residues. From germline, CDR1 is MNHEY and CDR2 SVGAGI. V was shortened by 5 bases and J by 2 bases, with 10 bases between the two germline ends. The CDR3 protein is CASSQRTGNQPQHF. The DNA for the CDR3 is TGTGCCAGCAGTCAGCGGACCGGCAATCAGCCCCAGCATTTT.

The rearrangement joins TRBV10-1 to TRBJ2-1; D gene uncertain. This CDR3 region has 17 residues. Deletions cut 3 bases from V and 4 bases from J, with 19 bases between. Germline-derived CDR1 and CDR2 are WNHNN and SYGVQD (reference sequence). The CDR3 coding sequence is TGCGCCAGCAGTGAAATTCGACTGGGTGAAGGGTACAATGAGCAGTTCTTC. It yields the protein CASSEIRLGEGYNEQFF.

This clone has a handful of counts. This chain joins TRBV19 and TRBJ1-2; D unclear. The CDR3 covers 11 residues. The germline gives CDR1 LNHDA, CDR2 SQIVND (reference sequence). Trimming took off 8 bases at V and 8 bases at J, with 12 bases between the two ends. The chain's CDR3 is CASQLGGGYTF. Here the CDR3 DNA reads TGTGCCAGTCAACTAGGCGGAGGCTACACCTTC.

The CDR3 spells CASSDPHNGGTGELFF. In DNA, the CDR3 is TGTGCCAGCAGCGACCCCCATAACGGGGGCACCGGGGAGCTGTTTTTT. This sequence joins TRBV2 and TRBJ2-2, with D possibly TRBD2 on 6 matching bases. Germline V gene sequence: CDR1 SNHLY, CDR2 FYNNEI. This CDR3 has 16 residues. The germline V and J ends were trimmed by 6 bases and 4 bases, with 18 bases remaining between them.

The V gene is TRBV19, the J gene TRBJ1-5; 8 nucleotides align to TRBD1. J was trimmed by 3 bases and V by 7 bases; bases with no gene match: 8. CDR1 and CDR2 (germline): LNHDA, SQIVND (reference sequence). The CDR3 totals 15 residues. DNA of the CDR3: TGTGCCAGTAATTATAGGACAGGGTACAATCAGCCCCAGCATTTT. This translates into CASNYRTGYNQPQHF.

This rearrangement joins TRBV28 to TRBJ2-7; 7 bases line up with TRBD2. V lost 2 bases and J lost 3; bases outside the gene matches: 1. This CDR3 is built from 13 residues. Germline V gene lookup returns CDR1 MDHEN and CDR2 SYDVKM. CDR3 amino acids: CASSLRGVYEQYF. The CDR3 coding sequence is TGTGCCAGCAGTTTACGGGGGGTCTACGAGCAGTACTTC.

This clone showed up just a few times. The rearrangement links TRBV27 to TRBJ2-3; TRBD2 matches at 7 bases. Germline values: CDR1 MNHEY, CDR2 SMNVEV (reference sequence). The CDR3 consists of 16 residues. V shed 5 bases and J 4 bases; nucleotides not matched to a gene: 12. CDR3 region: CASSPLAGLSSDTQYF. CDR3 coding DNA: TGTGCCAGCAGTCCCTTAGCGGGTCTATCTTCAGATACGCAGTATTTT.

The gene calls are TRBV7-9 and TRBJ2-1; a possible D gene is TRBD2 (5 bases). Per germline, CDR1 SEHNR and CDR2 FQNEAQ (reference sequence). V was clipped by 4 bases and J by 10 bases, with 20 bases between them. The length of the CDR3 is 15 residues. Written as DNA, the CDR3 is TGTGCCAGCAGCTCTCCCGAGGCGGGCCTCGAAGAGCAGTTCTTC. Amino acid sequence: CASSSPEAGLEEQFF.

The chain is built from TRBV9 and TRBJ2-1; 7 bases agree with TRBD2. With V trimmed by 0 bases and J by 7 bases, 4 bases remained unmatched. The CDR3 is 14 amino acids. Germline V CDR1 and CDR2: SGDLS, YYNGEE. The CDR3 region has the DNA TGTGCCAGCAGCGTAGAGGGAGGGGTGAATGAGCAGTTCTTC. Its protein is CASSVEGGVNEQFF. Full variable domain (outside the CDR3, taken from reference TRBV9 and TRBJ2-1): DSGVTQTPKHLITATGQRVTLRCSPRSGDLSVYWYQQSLDQGLQFLIQYYNGEERAKGNILERFSAQQFPDLHSELNLSSLELGDSALYFCASSVEGGVNEQFFGPGTRLTVL.

V and J are TRBV5-5 and TRBJ2-2; TRBD1 might be the D (5 bases). CDR1 and CDR2 (germline): SGHKS, YYEKEE (reference sequence). V was cut by 1 base and J by 5 bases, with 15 bases left in between. This CDR3 is built from 16 residues. This chain's CDR3 is CASSLPLGEGTGELFF. Here the CDR3 DNA reads TGTGCCAGCAGCTTGCCGCTAGGGGAAGGGACCGGGGAGCTGTTTTTT. Drawing the rest from reference TRBV5-5 and TRBJ2-2, the complete variable domain is DAGVTQSPTHLIKTRGQQVTLRCSPISGHKSVSWYQQVLGQGPQFIFQYYEKEERGRGNFPDRFSARQFPNYSSELNVNALLLGDSALYLCASSLPLGEGTGELFFGEGSRLTVL.

The V call is TRBV6-1, the J call TRBJ2-3, with 8 positions matching TRBD2. V lost 1 base and J lost 3; bases outside the gene matches: 6. Germline V gene data show CDR1 as MNHNS and CDR2 as SASEGT. This CDR3 contains 16 residues. CDR3 coding DNA: TGTGCCAGCAGTGAAGTTATAGCGGGATTGACAGATACGCAGTATTTT. Its protein product is CASSEVIAGLTDTQYF.

The genes are TRBV15 and TRBJ1-2; 10 nucleotides line up with TRBD1. CDR1 is LNHNV and CDR2 is YYDKDF in the germline V gene (reference sequence). Trimming removed 0 bases from V and 4 bases from J; junction bases left unmatched: 8. The CDR3 length is 17 residues. CDR3 DNA sequence: TGTGCCACCAGCAGAGATTGGGACAGGGGCCTCCTCTATGGCTACACCTTC. Protein sequence: CATSRDWDRGLLYGYTF. Together with reference TRBV15 and TRBJ1-2, the CDR3 gives the full variable domain: DAMVIQNPRYQVTQFGKPVTLSCSQTLNHNVMYWYQQKSSQAPKLLFHYYDKDFNNEADTPDNFQSRRPNTSFCFLDIRSPGLGDTAMYLCATSRDWDRGLLYGYTFGSGTRLTVV.